These 9 T cell receptor beta chains share one sample of origin, sequenced in a study of graft-versus-host responses after intestinal transplantation. These receptors are not linked to any known antigen. The data were produced by immunoSEQ multiplex PCR, yet TCRdb's version contains in-frame clones alone and is incomplete. This table has 80,000 to 95,000 clones, under 95% appearing once. Sequences were derived from unstimulated CD8+ T cells sorted from spleen or lymph node cells, sampled before intestinal transplant. These receptors were taken from a human donor who received an intestinal transplant.

The rearrangement links TRBV11-3 to TRBJ2-2, with 7 positions matching TRBD1. The CDR3 spans 14 residues. The J segment lost 8 bases and the V segment lost 5 bases, leaving 8 bases of the junction unmatched. Germline V CDR1 and CDR2: SGHNT, YENEEA. The CDR3 spells CASSTIPGQGELFF. The CDR3, as DNA: TGTGCCAGCAGCACAATTCCGGGACAGGGGGAGCTGTTTTTT.

The genes are TRBV27 and TRBJ2-3; 7 bases fit TRBD2. Per germline, CDR1 MNHEY and CDR2 SMNVEV (reference sequence). The V gene end was trimmed by 2 bases and the J gene end by 4 bases; junction bases not matched to a gene: 9. The CDR3 runs to 16 residues. In DNA form, the CDR3 reads TGTGCCAGCAGTTTAGGGGAGGGTGCTGACGCAGATACGCAGTATTTT. This gives the protein CASSLGEGADADTQYF.

The J gene is TRBJ2-7, the V gene TRBV27; D possibly corresponds to TRBD2 (6 bases). The germline V gene encodes CDR1 MNHEY and CDR2 SMNVEV (reference sequence). This CDR3 region has 13 residues. Trimming took 3 bases from V and 5 from J, leaving 11 bases between them. CDR3 amino acids: CASSFSSAHEQYF. CDR3 sequence (DNA): TGTGCCAGCAGTTTTTCTAGCGCGCACGAGCAGTACTTC.

The rearrangement uses TRBV6-6 and TRBJ2-7; D is perhaps TRBD2 (6 bases). Germline V gene sequence: CDR1 MNHNY, CDR2 SVGAGI (reference sequence). This CDR3 comprises 16 residues. With 2 bases removed from V and 5 bases from J, the gap between germline ends came to 19 bases. The CDR3 nucleotides read TGTGCCAGCAGTTACCCAAACCGGGACTCTCCCCACGAGCAGTACTTC. This translates into CASSYPNRDSPHEQYF.

The rearrangement joins TRBV4-3 to TRBJ1-3; D is possibly TRBD1 (6 bases). Germline V gene sequence: CDR1 LGHNA, CDR2 YSLEER. The CDR3 runs 15 residues. The germline V and J ends were trimmed by 0 bases and 5 bases, with 11 bases remaining between them. CDR3 coding DNA: TGCGCCAGCAGCCAAGACAGGGGCGGAAGAAACACCATATATTTT. Translation gives CASSQDRGGRNTIYF.

The V call is TRBV6-1, the J call TRBJ1-5; maybe TRBD1 (6 bases). The CDR3 extends over 10 amino acids. Germline-derived CDR1 and CDR2 are MNHNS and SASEGT. V lost 6 bases and J lost 14, with 11 bases in between. CDR3 coding DNA: TGTGCCAGCAGGGGGGGGCCAGAGCATTTT. Translated, it gives CASRGGPEHF.

The chain has TRBV7-9 and TRBJ1-6; unclear D gene. The CDR3 runs 15 residues. From germline, CDR1 is SEHNR and CDR2 FQNEAQ (reference sequence). Trimming removed 3 bases from V and 4 bases from J, with 10 bases in between. CDR3 coding DNA: TGTGCCAGCAGCTTTTCGACACTGTATAATTCACCCCTCCACTTT. It is translated as CASSFSTLYNSPLHF. The whole variable domain, remainder taken from reference TRBV7-9 and TRBJ1-6, is DTGVSQNPRHKITKRGQNVTFRCDPISEHNRLYWYRQTLGQGPEFLTYFQNEAQLEKSRLLSDRFSAERPKGSFSTLEIQRTEQGDSAMYLCASSFSTLYNSPLHFGNGTRLTVT.

The chain has TRBV6-5 and TRBJ2-7; TRBD1 is a possible D gene (6 bases). This CDR3 region has 14 residues. The ends were cut back, 4 bases at V and 0 bases at J, with 10 bases in the middle. Germline V gene data show CDR1 as MNHEY and CDR2 as SVGAGI. The CDR3 reads CASSLGTTSYEQYF. CDR3 nucleotide sequence: TGTGCCAGCAGTTTAGGGACAACCTCCTACGAGCAGTACTTC.

The chain links TRBV7-8 to TRBJ1-1, with D perhaps TRBD1 (5 bases). The CDR3 length is 14 residues. The germline gives CDR1 SGHVS, CDR2 FQNEAQ. V was cut by 3 bases and J by 3 bases, with 11 bases left in between. The CDR3 sequence is CASSFWGGDTEAFF. The CDR3, as DNA: TGTGCCAGCAGCTTTTGGGGCGGGGACACTGAAGCTTTCTTT.